Listed here are 4 T cell receptor beta chains from one sample, sequenced in a study of T cell responses to AZD1222 COVID-19 vaccine (dated by TCRdb to the early 2020s). According to the study, the label for this sample's time point signals: baseline before first vaccination. The library was prepared using the immunoSEQ multiplex PCR assay. As stored in TCRdb, this immuneACCESS dataset retains in-frame rearrangements with V and J assigned. A fraction of the clones does not appear; measured against another copy, unresolved V genes explain less than half of the discrepancy, and the remainder lacks a known reason. Recorded for this sample are approximately 130,000 clones; 90% of them occurred a single time. The top ten constitute around 7.8% of the sample. Here the sequenced sample was peripheral blood, taken on day 0 of AZD1222 vaccination. These receptors were collected from an adult in good health.

The chain couples TRBV6-2 or TRBV6-3 to TRBJ1-2; D is unclear. The CDR3 runs to 11 residues. Looked up from germline, CDR1 is MNHEY and CDR2 is SVGEGT. The V gene lost 5 bases and the J gene lost 8 bases, with 9 bases spanning the gap. CDR3 DNA: TGTGCCAGCAGTCAAGCCGCCGGCTACACCTTC. This codes for CASSQAAGYTF.

This chain connects TRBV5-8 to TRBJ2-3, with 8 bases aligning to TRBD2. Germline assignment: CDR1 SGHTS and CDR2 YDEGEE. The CDR3 is 14 amino acids. The V gene end was trimmed by 7 bases and the J gene end by 1 base; junction bases not matched to a gene: 5. The CDR3 here is CASGGTRRTDTQYF. As DNA, the CDR3 is TGTGCCAGCGGCGGGACTAGACGCACAGATACGCAGTATTTT.

V gene TRBV6-1 combines with J gene TRBJ1-5; possible D gene TRBD1, 5 bases. This CDR3 has 18 amino acids. CDR1 is MNHNS and CDR2 is SASEGT in the germline V gene. The V end was cut by 2 bases, the J end by 0 bases, with 17 bases between. As DNA, the CDR3 is TGTGCCAGCAGTGAACATGCTCGGGGGTCTAGTAGCAATCAGCCCCAGCATTTT. Protein sequence: CASSEHARGSSSNQPQHF.

This clone appeared a few times. The gene calls are TRBV7-2 and TRBJ2-7, with unresolved D. The V gene lost 2 bases and the J gene lost 1 base, with 9 bases spanning the gap. The CDR3 spans 14 residues. Germline values: CDR1 SGHTA, CDR2 FQGNSA. CDR3 region: CASSLWPGSYEQYF. DNA for the CDR3: TGTGCCAGCAGCTTATGGCCAGGTTCCTACGAGCAGTACTTC.